A selection of T cell receptor beta chains follows, all from one sample in a study of T cells in Graves' hyperthyroidism and ophthalmopathy. Each CDR3 protein is one row after TCRdb ran MiXCR on the multiplex PCR reads. This table has approximately 600,000 distinct CDR3 sequences, roughly 13% appearing once. Sequencing was done on a sample of blood. All receptors derive from a woman in her twenties or thirties with Graves' hyperthyroidism that later progressed to Graves' ophthalmopathy. Each CDR3 is given with its conserved first and last residue. The D gene is left open where the match is weak. The size of a clone is reported for some rows only, either as once, few or many, or as a class for expanded clones.

D gene: .
J gene: TRBJ2-1
V gene: TRBV20-1
clone size: .
CDR3 protein: CSARARDRRSYNEQFF
CDR3 DNA: TGCAGTGCTAGAGCAAGAGACCGACGCTCCTACAATGAGCAGTTCTTC

D gene: .
J gene: TRBJ1-1
V gene: TRBV20-1
clone size: many
CDR3 protein: CSANTQNMNTEAFF
CDR3 DNA: TGCAGTGCAAATACGCAGAATATGAACACTGAAGCTTTCTTT

D gene: .
J gene: TRBJ2-2
V gene: TRBV6-2/TRBV6-3
clone size: few
CDR3 protein: CASTITGTGTGELFF
CDR3 DNA: TGTGCCAGCACCATAACAGGGACGGGCACCGGGGAGCTGTTTTTT

D gene: TRBD2
J gene: TRBJ2-7
V gene: TRBV5-1
clone size: many
CDR3 protein: CASSLDGTSVYEQYF
CDR3 DNA: TGCGCCAGCAGCTTGGATGGGACTAGCGTTTACGAGCAGTACTTC

D gene: .
J gene: TRBJ2-1
V gene: TRBV19
clone size: .
CDR3 protein: CAGSTPGVEQFF
CDR3 DNA: TGTGCCGGTAGTACCCCGGGGGTTGAGCAGTTCTTC

D gene: TRBD2
J gene: TRBJ2-3
V gene: TRBV9
clone size: many
CDR3 protein: CASSVAGGLTDTQYF
CDR3 DNA: TGTGCCAGCAGCGTAGCGGGGGGTTTAACAGATACGCAGTATTTT

D gene: .
J gene: TRBJ1-3
V gene: TRBV12-3/TRBV12-4
clone size: many
CDR3 protein: CASSFTSAAWSDRISGNTIYF
CDR3 DNA: TGTGCCAGCAGTTTCACGTCCGCGGCGTGGAGTGACAGAATCTCTGGAAACACCATATATTTT

D gene: .
J gene: TRBJ1-2
V gene: TRBV3-1
clone size: few
CDR3 protein: CASRGIRTGNYGYTF
CDR3 DNA: TGTGCCAGCAGAGGAATACGCACAGGGAACTATGGCTACACCTTC

D gene: .
J gene: TRBJ2-1
V gene: TRBV2
clone size: .
CDR3 protein: CASSATTTAQGFF
CDR3 DNA: TGTGCCAGCAGTGCAACCACGACAGCCCAGGGGTTCTTC

D gene: TRBD1
J gene: TRBJ2-5
V gene: TRBV11-2
clone size: once
CDR3 protein: CASSRRLFPGQGKETQYF
CDR3 DNA: TGTGCCAGCAGCCGTCGACTATTTCCGGGACAGGGCAAAGAGACCCAGTACTTC